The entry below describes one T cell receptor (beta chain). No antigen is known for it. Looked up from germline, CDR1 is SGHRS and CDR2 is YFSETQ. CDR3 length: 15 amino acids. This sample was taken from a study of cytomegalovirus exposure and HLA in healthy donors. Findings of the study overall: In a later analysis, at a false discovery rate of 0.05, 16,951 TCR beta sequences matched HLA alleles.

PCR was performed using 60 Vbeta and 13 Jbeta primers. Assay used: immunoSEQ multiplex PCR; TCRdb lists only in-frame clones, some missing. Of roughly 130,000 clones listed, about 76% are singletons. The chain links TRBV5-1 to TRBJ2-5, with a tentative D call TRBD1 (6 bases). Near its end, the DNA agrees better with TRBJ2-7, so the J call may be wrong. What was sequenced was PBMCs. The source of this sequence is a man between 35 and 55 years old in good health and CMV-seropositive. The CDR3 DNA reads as TGCGCCAGCAGCTTGGCCAATCAGGGGAACTACGAGCAGTACTTC. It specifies CASSLANQGNYEQYF.